The sequence of this T cell receptor (beta chain) was determined in a study of early T cells in non-severe SARS-CoV-2 infection. MiXCR was run by TCRdb on the 5' RACE reads, yielding one entry per CDR3 protein. Among about 32,000 distinct CDR3 sequences listed, roughly 5.2% were seen once. This clonotype has only a few counts. Trimming stripped 3 bases from V and 2 bases from J, with 7 bases between. This CDR3 spans 13 amino acids. Germline lookup yields CDR1 LNHNV and CDR2 YYDKDF (reference sequence). What was sequenced was whole blood. V usage is TRBV15 and J usage is TRBJ1-2, with a tentative D call TRBD1 (6 bases). The source of this sequence is an adult who was a healthcare worker with PCR-confirmed SARS-CoV-2 infection or an uninfected control (not recorded which). In nucleotides, the CDR3 is TGTGCCACCAGCAGGGACAGCAACTATGGCTACACCTTC. It specifies CATSRDSNYGYTF.